The clone carrying this TCR beta chain was seen ten or more times. The data were taken from a study of T cell repertoires in cytomegalovirus infection. The germline V gene encodes CDR1 MNHNS and CDR2 SASEGT. This CDR3 spans 11 amino acids. Deletions cut 8 bases from V and 6 bases from J, with 10 bases between. MiXCR, run by TCRdb on the reads, gives a single entry per CDR3 protein. The table has around 190,000 distinct CDR3 sequences, about an eighth seen once. The TCR comes from a human donor in good health (CMV status not recorded). Some clones in this sample may be carry-over from other donors' samples. The sample comprised PBMCs. The J gene is TRBJ1-1, the V gene TRBV6-1, with D perhaps matching TRBD1 (5 bases). CDR3 DNA: TGTGCCAGCGGGCAGGGCCCTGAAGCTTTCTTT. Amino acid sequence: CASGQGPEAFF.